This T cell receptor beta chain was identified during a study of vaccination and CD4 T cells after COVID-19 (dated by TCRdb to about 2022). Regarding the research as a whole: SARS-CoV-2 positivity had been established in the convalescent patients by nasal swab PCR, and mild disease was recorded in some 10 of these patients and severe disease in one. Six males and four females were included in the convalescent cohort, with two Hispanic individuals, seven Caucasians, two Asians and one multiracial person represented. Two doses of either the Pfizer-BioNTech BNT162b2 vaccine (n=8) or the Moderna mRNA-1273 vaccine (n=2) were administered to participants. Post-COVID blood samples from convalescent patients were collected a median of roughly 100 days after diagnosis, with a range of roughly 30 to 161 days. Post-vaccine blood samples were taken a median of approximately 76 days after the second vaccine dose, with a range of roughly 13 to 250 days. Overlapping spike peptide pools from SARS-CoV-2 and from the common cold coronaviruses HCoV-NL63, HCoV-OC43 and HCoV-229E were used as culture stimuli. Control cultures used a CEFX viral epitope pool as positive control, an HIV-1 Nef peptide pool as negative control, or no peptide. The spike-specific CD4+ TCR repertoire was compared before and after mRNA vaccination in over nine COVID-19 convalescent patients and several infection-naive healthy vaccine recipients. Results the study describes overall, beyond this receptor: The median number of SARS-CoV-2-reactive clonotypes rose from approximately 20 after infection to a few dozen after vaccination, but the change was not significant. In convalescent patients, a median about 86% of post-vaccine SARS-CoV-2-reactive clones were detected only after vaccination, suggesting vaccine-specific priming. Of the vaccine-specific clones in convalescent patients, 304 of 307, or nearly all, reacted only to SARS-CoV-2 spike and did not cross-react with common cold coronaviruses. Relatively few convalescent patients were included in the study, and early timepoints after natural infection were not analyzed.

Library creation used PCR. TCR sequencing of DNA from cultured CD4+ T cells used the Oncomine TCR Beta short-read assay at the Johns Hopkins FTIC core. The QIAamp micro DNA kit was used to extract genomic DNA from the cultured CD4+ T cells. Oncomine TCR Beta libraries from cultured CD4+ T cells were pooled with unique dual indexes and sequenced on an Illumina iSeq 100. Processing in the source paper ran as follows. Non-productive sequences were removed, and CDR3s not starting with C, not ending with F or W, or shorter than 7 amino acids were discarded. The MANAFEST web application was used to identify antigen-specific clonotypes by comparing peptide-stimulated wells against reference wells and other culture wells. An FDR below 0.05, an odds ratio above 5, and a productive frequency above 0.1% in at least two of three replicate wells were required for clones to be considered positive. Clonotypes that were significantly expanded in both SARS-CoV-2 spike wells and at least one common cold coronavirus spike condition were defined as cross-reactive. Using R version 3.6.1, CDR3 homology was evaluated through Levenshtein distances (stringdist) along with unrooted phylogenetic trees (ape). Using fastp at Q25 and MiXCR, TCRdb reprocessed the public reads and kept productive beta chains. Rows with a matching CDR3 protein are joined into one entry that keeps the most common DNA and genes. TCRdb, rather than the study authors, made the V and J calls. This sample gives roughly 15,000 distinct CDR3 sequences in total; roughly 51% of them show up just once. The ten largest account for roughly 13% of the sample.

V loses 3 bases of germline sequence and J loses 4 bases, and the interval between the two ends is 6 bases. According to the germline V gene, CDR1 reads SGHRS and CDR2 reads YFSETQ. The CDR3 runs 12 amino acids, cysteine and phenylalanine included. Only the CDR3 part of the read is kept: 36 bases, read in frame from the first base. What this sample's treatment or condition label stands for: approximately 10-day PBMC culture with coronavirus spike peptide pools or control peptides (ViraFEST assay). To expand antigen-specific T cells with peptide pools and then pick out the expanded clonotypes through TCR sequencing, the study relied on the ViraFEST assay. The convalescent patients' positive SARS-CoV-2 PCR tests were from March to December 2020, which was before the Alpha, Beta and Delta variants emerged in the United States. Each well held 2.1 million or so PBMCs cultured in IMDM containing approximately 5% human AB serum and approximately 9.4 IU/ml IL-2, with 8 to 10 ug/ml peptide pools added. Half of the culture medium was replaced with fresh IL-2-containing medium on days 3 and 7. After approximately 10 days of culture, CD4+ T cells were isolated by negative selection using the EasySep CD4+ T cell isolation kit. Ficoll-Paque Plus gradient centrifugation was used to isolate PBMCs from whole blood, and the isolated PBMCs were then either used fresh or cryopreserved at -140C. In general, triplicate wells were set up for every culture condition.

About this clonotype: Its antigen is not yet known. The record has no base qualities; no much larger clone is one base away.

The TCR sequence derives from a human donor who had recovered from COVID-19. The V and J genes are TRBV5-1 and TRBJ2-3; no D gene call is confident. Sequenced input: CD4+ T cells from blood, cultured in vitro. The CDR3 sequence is CASSYTADTQYF. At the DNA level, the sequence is TGCGCCAGCAGCTATACCGCAGATACGCAGTATTTT.